A single sample gave rise to the 20 T cell receptor beta chains below, sequenced in a study of T cells in localized non-small cell lung cancer. The data were produced by immunoSEQ multiplex PCR, yet TCRdb's version contains in-frame clones alone and is incomplete. The table records about 59,000 clones, 80% to 95% of them present only once. The sample in question was peripheral blood, obtained before any cancer treatment. The receptors were sampled from a man aged 35 to 69 with stage I lung adenocarcinoma.

The chain joins TRBV2 to TRBJ1-1, with no clear D. This CDR3 is built from 13 residues. CDR1 is SNHLY and CDR2 is FYNNEI in the germline V gene. Trimming removed 2 bases at V and 1 base at J, with 5 bases between. The DNA for the CDR3 is TGTGCCAGCAGTGAAATTGAGAACACTGAAGCTTTCTTT. As protein: CASSEIENTEAFF.

The rearrangement joins TRBV7-9 to TRBJ2-2, with 10 positions matching TRBD1. CDR1 and CDR2 from the germline V gene are SEHNR and FQNEAQ (reference sequence). The length of the CDR3 is 16 residues. Trimming at V came to 3 bases and at J to 6 bases, leaving 7 bases not matched to a gene. CDR3 sequence (DNA): TGTGCCAGCAGCTTCAGACAGGGGGCGAGGGCCGGGGAGCTGTTTTTT. Its translation is CASSFRQGARAGELFF.

The chain couples TRBV19 to TRBJ2-5, with D possibly being TRBD2 (6 bases). Trimming cost V 3 bases and J 5 bases, with 10 bases left between them. Germline assignment: CDR1 LNHDA and CDR2 SQIVND (reference sequence). CDR3 size: 13 residues. CDR3 region: CASSMARGETQYF. CDR3 in DNA: TGTGCCAGTAGTATGGCTCGGGGGGAGACCCAGTACTTC.

The chain carries TRBV18 and TRBJ2-7, with D perhaps matching TRBD1 (6 bases). From germline, CDR1 is KGHSH and CDR2 LQKENI. This CDR3 region has 13 residues. The ends were cut back, 3 bases at V and 7 bases at J, with 13 bases in the middle. The CDR3 nucleotides read TGTGCCAGCTCACCTCATCGGGACACAGAGCAGTACTTC. Translating gives CASSPHRDTEQYF. The full variable domain, its missing parts supplied by reference TRBV18 and TRBJ2-7, is NAGVMQNPRHLVRRRGQEARLRCSPMKGHSHVYWYRQLPEEGLKFMVYLQKENIIDESGMPKERFSAEFPKEGPSILRIQQVVRGDSAAYFCASSPHRDTEQYFGPGTRLTVT.

The chain is built from TRBV28 and TRBJ1-1, with unresolved D. The CDR3 contains 11 residues. In germline, CDR1 is MDHEN, CDR2 SYDVKM. V lost 6 bases and J 3 bases, leaving 5 bases between the germline ends. The CDR3 here is CASSLDTEAFF. CDR3 in DNA: TGTGCCAGCAGCTTGGACACTGAAGCTTTCTTT.

This clone was seen a single time. CDR3 sequence: CASSFGSEQFF. The CDR3 DNA is TGTGCCAGCAGTTTTGGGAGCGAGCAGTTCTTC. The rearrangement uses TRBV27 and TRBJ2-1; maybe TRBD2 (5 bases). V was cut by 3 bases and J by 10 bases, with 7 bases left in between. The CDR3 loop spans 11 amino acids. Germline V CDR1 and CDR2: MNHEY, SMNVEV (reference sequence).

The CDR3 nucleotides read TGTGCCAGCAGTACGACAGGGTTAACCGGGGAGCTGTTTTTT. This sequence encodes CASSTTGLTGELFF. The chain carries TRBV28 and TRBJ2-2, with 7 bases identical to TRBD1. CDR1 is MDHEN and CDR2 is SYDVKM in the germline V gene. This CDR3 is built from 14 residues. V lost 5 bases to trimming and J lost 5 bases; unmatched junction nucleotides: 5. The complete variable domain, with remaining parts taken from reference TRBV28 and TRBJ2-2, reads DVKVTQSSRYLVKRTGEKVFLECVQDMDHENMFWYRQDPGLGLRLIYFSYDVKMKEKGDIPEGYSVSREKKERFSLILESASTNQTSMYLCASSTTGLTGELFFGEGSRLTVL.

The DNA of the CDR3 is TGTGCCAGCAGCTTAACGGGTGGGAGCGGGAGTACCAACGAGCAGTACTTC. This codes for CASSLTGGSGSTNEQYF. The V and J genes are TRBV7-3 and TRBJ2-7, with TRBD2 identical over 8 bases. Germline V gene data show CDR1 as SGHTA and CDR2 as FQGTGA. With 0 bases clipped from V and 5 bases from J, the junction kept 12 bases outside the gene matches. There are 17 residues in the CDR3. The variable domain in full, completed from reference TRBV7-3 and TRBJ2-7, reads GAGVSQTPSNKVTEKGKYVELRCDPISGHTALYWYRQSLGQGPEFLIYFQGTGAADDSGLPNDRFFAVRPEGSVSTLKIQRTERGDSAVYLCASSLTGGSGSTNEQYFGPGTRLTVT.

This chain connects TRBV19 to TRBJ2-7, with 14 bases aligning to TRBD2. The CDR3 is 19 residues long. Germline CDR1 reads LNHDA; CDR2 reads SQIVND (reference sequence). Germline trimming cut 3 bases from V and 2 bases from J; bases unmatched to any gene: 12. The CDR3 reads CASSMGLAGAGGKAYEQYF. CDR3 in DNA: TGTGCCAGTAGTATGGGACTAGCGGGAGCGGGTGGCAAGGCCTACGAGCAGTACTTC.

The J gene is TRBJ1-1, the V gene TRBV11-3; TRBD1 matches 8 bases. V dropped 6 bases and J dropped 5; count of bases not matched to a gene: 8. The CDR3 runs 14 residues. Germline V gives CDR1 SGHNT, CDR2 YENEEA. CDR3: CASSRGQGSTEAFF. The DNA of the CDR3 is TGTGCCAGCAGTCGCGGACAGGGAAGTACTGAAGCTTTCTTT. Together with reference TRBV11-3 and TRBJ1-1, the CDR3 gives the full variable domain: EAGVVQSPRYKIIEKKQPVAFWCNPISGHNTLYWYLQNLGQGPELLIRYENEEAVDDSQLPKDRFSAERLKGVDSTLKIQPAELGDSAVYLCASSRGQGSTEAFFGQGTRLTVV.

The chain joins TRBV6-5 to TRBJ2-7, with 7 bases that match TRBD2. Germline V gene data show CDR1 as MNHEY and CDR2 as SVGAGI. The junction had 4 bases not matched to a gene; V was cut back by 2 bases and J by 0 bases. The CDR3 runs to 15 residues. For the CDR3, the DNA is TGTGCCAGCAGTTACGCGGCTAGCGGCTCCTACGAGCAGTACTTC. Residues: CASSYAASGSYEQYF.

The table lists this clone with a few counts. This rearrangement joins TRBV10-1 to TRBJ2-5; perhaps TRBD2 as D (6 bases). This CDR3 spans 15 amino acids. Deletions cut 10 bases from V and 5 bases from J, with 23 bases between. Germline V gives CDR1 WNHNN, CDR2 SYGVQD (reference sequence). The CDR3 DNA is TGCGCCATCCATATTTGTCCCCCCCGGGAGGAGACCCAGTACTTC. This gives the protein CAIHICPPREETQYF.

V gene TRBV4-1 combines with J gene TRBJ2-1, with D tentatively TRBD2 (5 bases). Germline lookup yields CDR1 MGHRA and CDR2 YSYEKL. The CDR3 is 17 residues long. V was trimmed by 7 bases and J by 4 bases, leaving 23 bases between them. The CDR3 reads CASTRFDPTPGYNEQFF. The CDR3 bases are TGCGCCAGCACCCGCTTCGACCCGACCCCGGGGTACAATGAGCAGTTCTTC.

This chain links TRBV28 with TRBJ2-2, with D perhaps matching TRBD2 (7 bases). Germline V gene data show CDR1 as MDHEN and CDR2 as SYDVKM. V was pared by 11 bases and J by 3 bases, with 10 bases between. The CDR3 contains 12 residues. The CDR3 bases are TGTGCCGGGGGGGGGCACACCGGGGAGCTGTTTTTT. Translating gives CAGGGHTGELFF.

This clone was recorded once. The chain combines TRBV5-6 with TRBJ2-6; TRBD1 might be the D (5 bases). The length of the CDR3 is 19 residues. The germline V and J ends were trimmed by 2 bases and 2 bases, with 20 bases remaining between them. Per germline, CDR1 SGHDT and CDR2 YYEEEE. CDR3 DNA sequence: TGTGCCAGCAGCTTCTTACGGTCAGGGTCAGTCGCTGGGGCCAACGTCCTGACTTTC. Translation: CASSFLRSGSVAGANVLTF.

V gene TRBV27 combines with J gene TRBJ2-7; maybe TRBD1 (6 bases). V dropped 3 bases and J dropped 4 bases, with 10 bases sitting between them. Germline loops: CDR1 MNHEY, CDR2 SMNVEV (reference sequence). The CDR3 contains 13 residues. The CDR3 DNA follows: TGTGCCAGCAGTTTGGGCAGGGGATACGAGCAGTACTTC. Amino acid sequence: CASSLGRGYEQYF.

The chain recombines TRBV4-3 with TRBJ1-1, with D unclear. The CDR3 is 15 residues long. Deletions cut 0 bases from V and 1 base from J, with 9 bases between. CDR1 is LGHNA and CDR2 is YSLEER in the germline V gene. The CDR3 DNA reads TGCGCCAGCAGCCAAGATCATGTAGAGAACACTGAAGCTTTCTTT. This gives the protein CASSQDHVENTEAFF.

The J gene is TRBJ2-3, the V gene TRBV7-9, with a weak D call TRBD2 (7 bases). Germline V gene lookup returns CDR1 SEHNR and CDR2 FQNEAQ (reference sequence). Deletions cut 1 base from V and 1 base from J, with 15 bases between. The CDR3 is 17 residues long. CDR3 amino acids: CASSLGEGGGRTDTQYF. CDR3 DNA: TGTGCCAGCAGCTTAGGGGAAGGCGGGGGCCGCACAGATACGCAGTATTTT. The whole variable domain, filled in from reference TRBV7-9 and TRBJ2-3, reads DTGVSQNPRHKITKRGQNVTFRCDPISEHNRLYWYRQTLGQGPEFLTYFQNEAQLEKSRLLSDRFSAERPKGSFSTLEIQRTEQGDSAMYLCASSLGEGGGRTDTQYFGPGTRLTVL.

Notes on this clone: Other DNA sequences in this specimen translate into the identical CDR3. The DNA for the CDR3 is TGTGCCAGCAGCCAAGATCCTAAGGAGACCCAGTACTTC. This codes for CASSQDPKETQYF. The rearrangement joins TRBV4-2 to TRBJ2-5, with D unresolved. Trimming pared 0 bases from V and 5 bases from J, leaving 7 bases between. CDR1 and CDR2 (germline): LGHNA, YNFKEQ. The CDR3 spans 13 residues.

A few counts support this clone. This sequence joins TRBV4-1 and TRBJ2-1; tentatively, D is TRBD2 (5 bases). Trimming removed 0 bases from V and 3 bases from J, with 15 bases in between. The CDR3 covers 17 residues. The V gene's germline CDR1 is MGHRA and CDR2 YSYEKL. Here the CDR3 DNA reads TGCGCCAGCAGCCAAGATTTGGCCCGTGGAGGCTACAATGAGCAGTTCTTC. Protein product: CASSQDLARGGYNEQFF.